This TCR beta chain derives from a study of blood T cell repertoires in COVID-19. On the study more broadly: Researchers got acute and convalescent COVID-19 samples from the United States, Italy and Spain.

Original methodology: Reference gene primer amplification gave estimated nucleated cell counts. The repertoire was sequenced with immunoSEQ multiplex PCR; TCRdb's copy has only in-frame clones and lacks some. The V and J calls and the clone size are those of that table, but D and trimming were determined from the DNA. This sample has 150,000 or so clones, with about 93% found just once. In germline, CDR1 is SGHRS, CDR2 YFSETQ. V was cut by 4 bases and J by 3 bases, with 15 bases left in between. This CDR3 region has 15 residues. The TCR sequence derives from a woman aged 50 to 65 with acute or convalescent COVID-19. Sample: peripheral blood. The gene calls are TRBV5-1 and TRBJ2-3; D perhaps matches TRBD2 (5 bases). CDR3 coding DNA: TGCGCCAGCAGCCCCGGGTCTGGACTGACAGATACGCAGTATTTT. Amino acid sequence: CASSPGSGLTDTQYF.